The rows below give T cell receptor beta chains drawn from one sample of a study of shared clonotypes between healthy human individuals. The table came from immunoSEQ multiplex PCR; TCRdb's copy has only in-frame clones and leaves some out. The data hold roughly 2.6 million clones, with around 90% observed a single time. Sequencing used naive CD4+ T cells sorted from blood. The receptors were gathered from a young man in good health. CDR3s include the opening cysteine and the closing phenylalanine or tryptophan. A D gene is named only where the DNA matches it firmly. Only some rows state a clone size, as once, few, many or a class for expanded clones.

J gene	V gene	D gene	clone size	CDR3 protein	CDR3 DNA
TRBJ2-3	TRBV7-2	.	.	CASSPPGVLADTQYF	TGTGCCAGCAGCCCTCCGGGGGTTCTTGCAGATACGCAGTATTTT
TRBJ1-5	TRBV6-1	.	once	CASSEALGGSNQPQHF	TGTGCCAGCAGTGAAGCGCTTGGGGGCAGCAATCAGCCCCAGCATTTT
TRBJ1-3	TRBV9	.	once	CASSVGSISGNTIYF	TGTGCCAGCAGCGTAGGTAGCATCTCTGGAAACACCATATATTTT
TRBJ1-5	TRBV7-2	.	.	CASSSAGQPQHF	TGTGCCAGCAGCTCCGCTGGACAGCCCCAGCATTTT
TRBJ1-3	TRBV30	.	.	CAWSVRKGLSGNTIYF	TGTGCCTGGAGTGTCAGGAAGGGGCTCTCTGGAAACACCATATATTTT
TRBJ2-3	TRBV30	TRBD2	.	CAWIWSGSKTDTQYF	TGTGCCTGGATCTGGAGCGGGAGTAAGACAGATACGCAGTATTTT
TRBJ2-3	TRBV6-5	TRBD1	.	CASSSGTGGWKDTQYF	TGTGCCAGCAGTTCCGGGACAGGCGGTTGGAAAGATACGCAGTATTTT
TRBJ2-3	TRBV5-4	TRBD2	.	CASSLGGGSTDTQYF	TGTGCCAGCAGCTTGGGTGGCGGGAGTACCGATACGCAGTATTTT
TRBJ2-5	TRBV5-1	.	.	CASSTTEWRETQYF	TGCGCCAGCAGCACGACCGAATGGAGAGAGACCCAGTACTTC
TRBJ1-6	TRBV18	.	.	CASSSGPGGLNSPLHF	TGTGCCAGCTCATCTGGGCCGGGGGGTTTGAATTCACCCCTCCACTTT
TRBJ2-7	TRBV7-9	.	.	CASTSGPKLGEQYF	TGTGCCAGCACCTCGGGTCCTAAACTGGGTGAGCAGTACTTC
TRBJ1-2	TRBV30	TRBD1	.	CAWTRQGAGGYTF	TGTGCCTGGACCCGACAGGGGGCGGGTGGCTACACCTTC
TRBJ2-5	TRBV5-4	.	.	CASSRDFQETQYF	TGTGCCAGCAGCAGGGACTTCCAAGAGACCCAGTACTTC
TRBJ2-1	TRBV11-2	TRBD2	many	CASSLGGRALYNEQFF	TGTGCCAGCAGCTTAGGCGGGAGGGCCCTCTACAATGAGCAGTTCTTC
TRBJ1-1	TRBV28	.	.	CASSLIKQGLETEAFF	TGTGCCAGCAGCCTTATTAAACAGGGTTTAGAGACTGAAGCTTTCTTT
TRBJ2-7	TRBV27	TRBD1	.	CASSPQGQGNEQYF	TGTGCCAGCAGTCCCCAGGGACAGGGTAACGAGCAGTACTTC
TRBJ2-5	TRBV27	.	.	CASGRETQYF	TGTGCCAGCGGGAGAGAGACCCAGTACTTC
TRBJ1-1	TRBV28	TRBD1	.	CASTTQGASTTEAFF	TGTGCCAGCACAACCCAGGGGGCCTCCACCACTGAAGCTTTCTTT
TRBJ2-1	TRBV11-3	TRBD2	.	CASSWAGGPRDEQFF	TGTGCCAGCAGCTGGGCGGGAGGGCCTAGAGATGAGCAGTTCTTC
TRBJ1-4	TRBV27	TRBD1	.	CASSLFWTGAPATNEKLFF	TGTGCCAGCAGTTTATTCTGGACAGGGGCCCCTGCAACTAATGAAAAACTGTTTTTT
TRBJ2-6	TRBV25-1	TRBD2	.	CASAGGTGANVLTF	TGTGCCAGCGCGGGGGGCACTGGGGCCAACGTCCTGACTTTC
TRBJ1-1	TRBV9	TRBD1	.	CASSVVAPTTGGSEAFF	TGTGCCAGCAGCGTAGTTGCCCCTACGACAGGGGGCTCTGAAGCTTTCTTT